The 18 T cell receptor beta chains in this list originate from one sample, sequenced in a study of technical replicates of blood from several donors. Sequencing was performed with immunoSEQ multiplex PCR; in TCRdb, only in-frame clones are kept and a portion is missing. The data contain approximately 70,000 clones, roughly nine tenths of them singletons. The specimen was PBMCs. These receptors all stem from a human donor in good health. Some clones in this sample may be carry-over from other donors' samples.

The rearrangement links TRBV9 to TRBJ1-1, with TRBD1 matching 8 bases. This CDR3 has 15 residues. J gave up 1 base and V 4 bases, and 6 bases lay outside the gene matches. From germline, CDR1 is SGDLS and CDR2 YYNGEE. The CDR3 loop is CASSPRTGRNTEAFF. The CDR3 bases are TGTGCCAGCAGCCCTCGGACAGGGCGGAACACTGAAGCTTTCTTT.

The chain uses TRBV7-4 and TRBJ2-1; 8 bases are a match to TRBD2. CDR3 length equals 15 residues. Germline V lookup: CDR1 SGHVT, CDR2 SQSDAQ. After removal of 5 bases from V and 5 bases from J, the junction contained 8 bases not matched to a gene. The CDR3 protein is CASSPSGGVDNEQFF. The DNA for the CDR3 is TGTGCCAGCAGCCCGAGCGGGGGAGTAGACAATGAGCAGTTCTTC.

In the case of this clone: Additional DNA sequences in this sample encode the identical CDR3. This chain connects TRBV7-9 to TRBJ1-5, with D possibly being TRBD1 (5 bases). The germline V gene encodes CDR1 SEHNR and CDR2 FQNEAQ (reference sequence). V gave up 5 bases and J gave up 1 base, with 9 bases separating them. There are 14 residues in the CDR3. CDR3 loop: CASSAGGSNQPQHF. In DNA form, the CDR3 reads TGTGCCAGCAGCGCGGGGGGAAGCAATCAGCCCCAGCATTTT.

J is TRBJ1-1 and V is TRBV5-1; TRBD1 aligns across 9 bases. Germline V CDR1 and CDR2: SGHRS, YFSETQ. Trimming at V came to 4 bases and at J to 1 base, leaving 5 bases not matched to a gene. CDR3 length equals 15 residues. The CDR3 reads CASSPGTGWNTEAFF. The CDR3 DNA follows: TGCGCCAGCAGCCCCGGGACAGGGTGGAACACTGAAGCTTTCTTT.

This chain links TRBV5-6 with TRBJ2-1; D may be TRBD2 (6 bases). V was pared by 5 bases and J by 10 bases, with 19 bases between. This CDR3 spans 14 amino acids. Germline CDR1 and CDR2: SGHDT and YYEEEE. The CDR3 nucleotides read TGTGCCAGCAGAGATTCGGGAGCCGGCGGGGAGCAGTTCTTC. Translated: CASRDSGAGGEQFF.

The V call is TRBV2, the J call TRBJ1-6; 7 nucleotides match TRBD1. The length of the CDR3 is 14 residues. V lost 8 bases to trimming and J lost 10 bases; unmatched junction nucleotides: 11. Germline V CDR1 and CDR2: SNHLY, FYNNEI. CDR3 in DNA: TGTGCCAGCGTCGGACAGGCTTTTGAGTCACCCCTCCACTTT. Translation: CASVGQAFESPLHF.

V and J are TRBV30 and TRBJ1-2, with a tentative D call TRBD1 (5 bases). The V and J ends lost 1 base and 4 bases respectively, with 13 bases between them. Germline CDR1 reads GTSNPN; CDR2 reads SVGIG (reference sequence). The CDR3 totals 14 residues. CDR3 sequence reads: CAWSAQRGLYGYTF. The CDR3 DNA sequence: TGTGCCTGGAGTGCCCAAAGGGGCCTCTATGGCTACACCTTC. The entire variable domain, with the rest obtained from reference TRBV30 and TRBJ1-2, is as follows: SQTIHQWPATLVQPVGSPLSLECTVEGTSNPNLYWYRQAAGRGLQLLFYSVGIGQISSEVPQNLSASRPQDRQFILSSKKLLLSDSGFYLCAWSAQRGLYGYTFGSGTRLTVV.

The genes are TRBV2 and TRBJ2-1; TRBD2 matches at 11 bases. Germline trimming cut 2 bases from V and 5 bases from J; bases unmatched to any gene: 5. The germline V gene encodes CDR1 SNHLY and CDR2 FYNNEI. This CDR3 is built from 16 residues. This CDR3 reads CASSEPSGRPHNEQFF. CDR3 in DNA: TGTGCCAGCAGTGAACCTAGCGGGAGGCCCCACAATGAGCAGTTCTTC.

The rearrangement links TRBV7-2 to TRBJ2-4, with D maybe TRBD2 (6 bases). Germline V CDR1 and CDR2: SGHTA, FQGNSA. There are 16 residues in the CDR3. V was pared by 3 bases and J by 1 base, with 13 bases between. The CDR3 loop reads CASSLNFGGAKNIQYF. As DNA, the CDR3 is TGTGCCAGCAGCTTGAACTTCGGAGGGGCCAAAAACATTCAGTACTTC.

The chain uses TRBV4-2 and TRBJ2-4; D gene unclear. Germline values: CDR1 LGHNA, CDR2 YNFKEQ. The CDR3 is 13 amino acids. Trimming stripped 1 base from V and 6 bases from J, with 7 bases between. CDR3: CASSQAVINIQYF. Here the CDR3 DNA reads TGTGCCAGCAGCCAAGCGGTCATAAACATTCAGTACTTC.

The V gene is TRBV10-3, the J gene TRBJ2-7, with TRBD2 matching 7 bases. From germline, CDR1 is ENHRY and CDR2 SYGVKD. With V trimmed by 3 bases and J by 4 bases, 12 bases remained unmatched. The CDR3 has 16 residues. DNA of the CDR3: TGTGCCATCAGTGACTCTGTCGCCGGGGGGAATTACGAGCAGTACTTC. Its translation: CAISDSVAGGNYEQYF.

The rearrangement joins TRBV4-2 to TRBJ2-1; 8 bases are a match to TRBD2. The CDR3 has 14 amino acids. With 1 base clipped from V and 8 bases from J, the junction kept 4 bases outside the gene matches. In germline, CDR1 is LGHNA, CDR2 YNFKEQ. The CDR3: CASSQVGGLDEQFF. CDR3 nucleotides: TGTGCCAGCAGCCAAGTCGGGGGACTAGATGAGCAGTTCTTC.

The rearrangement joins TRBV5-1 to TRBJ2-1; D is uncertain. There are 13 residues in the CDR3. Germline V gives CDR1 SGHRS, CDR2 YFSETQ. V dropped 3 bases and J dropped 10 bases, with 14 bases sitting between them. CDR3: CASSSPPLGEQFF. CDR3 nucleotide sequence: TGCGCCAGCAGCTCCCCCCCCCTCGGGGAGCAGTTCTTC.

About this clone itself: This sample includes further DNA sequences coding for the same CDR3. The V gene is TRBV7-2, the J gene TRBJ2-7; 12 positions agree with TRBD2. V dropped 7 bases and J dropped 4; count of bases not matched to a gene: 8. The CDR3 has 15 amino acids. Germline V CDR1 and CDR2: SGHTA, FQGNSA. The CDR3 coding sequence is TGTGCCAGCACCACAGGACTAGCGGGATCGTACGAGCAGTACTTC. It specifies CASTTGLAGSYEQYF. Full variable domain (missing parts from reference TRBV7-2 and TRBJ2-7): GAGVSQSPSNKVTEKGKDVELRCDPISGHTALYWYRQSLGQGLEFLIYFQGNSAPDKSGLPSDRFSAERTGGSVSTLTIQRTQQEDSAVYLCASTTGLAGSYEQYFGPGTRLTVT.

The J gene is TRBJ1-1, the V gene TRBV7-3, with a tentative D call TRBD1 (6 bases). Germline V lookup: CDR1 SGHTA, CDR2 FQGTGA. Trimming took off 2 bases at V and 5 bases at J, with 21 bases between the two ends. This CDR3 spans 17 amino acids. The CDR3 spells CASSLGGGGAWGTEAFF. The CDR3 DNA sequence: TGTGCCAGCAGCTTAGGGGGCGGGGGCGCTTGGGGTACTGAAGCTTTCTTT.

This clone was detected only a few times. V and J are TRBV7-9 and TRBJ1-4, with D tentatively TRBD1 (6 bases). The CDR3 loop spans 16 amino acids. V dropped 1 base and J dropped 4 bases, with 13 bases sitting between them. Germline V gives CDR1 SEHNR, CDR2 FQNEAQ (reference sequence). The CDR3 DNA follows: TGTGCCAGCAGCTTAGGGCCGACAGGTCTTAATGAAAAACTGTTTTTT. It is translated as CASSLGPTGLNEKLFF. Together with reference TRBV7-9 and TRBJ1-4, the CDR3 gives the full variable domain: DTGVSQNPRHKITKRGQNVTFRCDPISEHNRLYWYRQTLGQGPEFLTYFQNEAQLEKSRLLSDRFSAERPKGSFSTLEIQRTEQGDSAMYLCASSLGPTGLNEKLFFGSGTQLSVL.

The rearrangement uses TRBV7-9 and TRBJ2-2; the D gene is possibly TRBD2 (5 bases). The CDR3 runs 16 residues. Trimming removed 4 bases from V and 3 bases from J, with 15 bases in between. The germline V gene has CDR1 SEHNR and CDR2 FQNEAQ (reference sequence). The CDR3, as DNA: TGTGCCAGCAGCTCCCGAGGAGAGGGTCACACCGGGGAGCTGTTTTTT. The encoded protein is CASSSRGEGHTGELFF.

The CDR3 loop reads CASGGGGYNSPLHF. CDR3 sequence (DNA): TGTGCCAGCGGAGGGGGGGGCTATAATTCACCCCTCCACTTT. This rearrangement joins TRBV6-5 to TRBJ1-6; D may be TRBD1 (6 bases). CDR1 and CDR2 (germline): MNHEY, SVGAGI. Between the trimmed V and J ends, which lost 8 bases and 3 bases, there was a span of 11 bases. The CDR3 totals 14 residues.